One sample yielded the 19 T cell receptor beta chains listed below, sequenced in a study of cytomegalovirus exposure and HLA in healthy donors. The study ran its PCR with 60 Vbeta and 13 Jbeta primers. Measured with immunoSEQ multiplex PCR; TCRdb has only the in-frame clones, and not every one. The table has approximately 180,000 clones, around 80% seen once. Sequenced input: PBMCs. Every receptor here comes from a young man in good health and CMV-seronegative.

The table lists this clone with a count of one. The CDR3, as DNA: TGCGCCAGCAGCTTGGTTACGGGTGCGGGAGCAGATACGCAGTATTTT. Amino acid sequence: CASSLVTGAGADTQYF. The chain employs TRBV5-1 and TRBJ2-3, with 7 bases identical to TRBD2. Germline V gene lookup returns CDR1 SGHRS and CDR2 YFSETQ. The V and J ends lost 0 bases and 4 bases, in that order; junction bases with no gene match: 8. There are 16 residues in the CDR3.

The chain carries TRBV9 and TRBJ1-1; no clear D. From germline, CDR1 is SGDLS and CDR2 YYNGEE. CDR3 size: 15 residues. The germline V and J ends were trimmed by 1 base and 1 base, with 11 bases remaining between them. This CDR3 is CASSVSVNQNTEAFF. The CDR3 region has the DNA TGTGCCAGCAGCGTATCGGTTAACCAGAACACTGAAGCTTTCTTT. Full variable domain (remainder filled in from reference TRBV9 and TRBJ1-1): DSGVTQTPKHLITATGQRVTLRCSPRSGDLSVYWYQQSLDQGLQFLIQYYNGEERAKGNILERFSAQQFPDLHSELNLSSLELGDSALYFCASSVSVNQNTEAFFGQGTRLTVV.

The chain is built from TRBV4-1 and TRBJ2-4, with unresolved D. CDR3 length equals 17 residues. Germline V lookup: CDR1 MGHRA, CDR2 YSYEKL. Trimming pared 4 bases from V and 3 bases from J, leaving 19 bases between. The DNA for the CDR3 is TGCGCCAGCAGCCCTACTCAGACATCCGTCGTCAAAAACATTCAGTACTTC. It specifies CASSPTQTSVVKNIQYF.

The chain's CDR3 is CASARGYSGANVLTF. The DNA for the CDR3 is TGTGCCAGCGCTAGGGGGTACTCTGGGGCCAACGTCCTGACTTTC. The chain combines TRBV2 with TRBJ2-6, with D maybe TRBD1 (6 bases). The V gene's germline CDR1 is SNHLY and CDR2 FYNNEI. V lost 8 bases and J lost 0, with 11 bases in between. The CDR3 consists of 15 residues.

The chain recombines TRBV11-2 with TRBJ2-1; 13 bases agree with TRBD2. Germline values: CDR1 SGHAT, CDR2 FQNNGV. With V trimmed by 5 bases and J by 9 bases, 13 bases remained unmatched. The CDR3 length is 17 residues. The CDR3 coding sequence is TGTGCCAGCAGCGGAAACCCCGGACTAGCGGGAGCAAGTGAGCAGTTCTTC. Translated, it gives CASSGNPGLAGASEQFF.

The chain uses TRBV27 and TRBJ1-1; TRBD1 aligns across 11 bases. The CDR3 covers 15 residues. CDR1 is MNHEY and CDR2 is SMNVEV in the germline V gene (reference sequence). V was pared by 0 bases and J by 6 bases, with 3 bases of the junction left unmatched. For the CDR3, the DNA is TGTGCCAGCAGTTTATCGGGACAGGGGGGAGCTGAAGCTTTCTTT. It translates to CASSLSGQGGAEAFF.

The chain employs TRBV7-9 and TRBJ2-7; 10 bases match TRBD1. Germline CDR1 and CDR2: SEHNR and FQNEAQ (reference sequence). V lost 9 bases and J lost 1; bases outside the gene matches: 6. The CDR3 runs to 14 residues. The CDR3 DNA reads as TGTGCCAGGGATGCGGGACAGGGGTCCTACGAGCAGTACTTC. It encodes CARDAGQGSYEQYF.

The chain couples TRBV28 to TRBJ2-7; D remains ambiguous. Looked up from germline, CDR1 is MDHEN and CDR2 is SYDVKM. The germline V and J ends were trimmed by 3 bases and 2 bases, with 23 bases remaining between them. This CDR3 region has 18 residues. This CDR3 reads CASSLYPYTSGDTYEQYF. Written as DNA, the CDR3 is TGTGCCAGCAGTTTGTATCCCTATACGTCCGGAGATACCTACGAGCAGTACTTC.

This clone has a single count. The chain carries TRBV18 and TRBJ1-2; 7 nucleotides match TRBD1. The CDR3 covers 14 residues. The germline V gene encodes CDR1 KGHSH and CDR2 LQKENI. Trimming took 2 bases from V and 8 from J; bases not matched to a gene: 8. The CDR3 is CASSPDRVPGGYTF. The CDR3 nucleotides are TGTGCCAGCTCACCAGACAGGGTTCCGGGAGGCTACACCTTC.

V is TRBV14 and J is TRBJ2-7; 11 nucleotides line up with TRBD2. The CDR3 covers 15 residues. The germline V gene has CDR1 SGHDN and CDR2 FVKESK. The trim removed 3 bases at V and 5 bases at J, leaving 6 bases unmatched. The CDR3 DNA reads as TGTGCCAGCAGCCACAATGGACTAGCGGGCCACGAGCAGTACTTC. Its translation is CASSHNGLAGHEQYF.

The chain employs TRBV2 and TRBJ1-2; a weak D match, TRBD1 (6 bases). Germline assignment: CDR1 SNHLY and CDR2 FYNNEI. The CDR3 extends over 14 amino acids. V was pared by 1 base and J by 8 bases, with 14 bases between. This CDR3 reads CASSEGDRLQGYTF. The CDR3 DNA is TGTGCCAGCAGTGAAGGCGACAGGCTACAAGGCTACACCTTC.

This clone was seen only a few times. V usage is TRBV9 and J usage is TRBJ2-1; 10 bases line up with TRBD1. CDR3 size: 16 residues. Trimming took 3 bases from V and 5 from J; bases not matched to a gene: 8. The germline CDR1 and CDR2 sequences are SGDLS and YYNGEE. CDR3 in DNA: TGTGCCAGCAGCGAGCGGGGACAGGGGTTTGACAATGAGCAGTTCTTC. It is translated as CASSERGQGFDNEQFF. The full variable domain, in which reference TRBV9 and TRBJ2-1 provide the parts outside the CDR3, is DSGVTQTPKHLITATGQRVTLRCSPRSGDLSVYWYQQSLDQGLQFLIQYYNGEERAKGNILERFSAQQFPDLHSELNLSSLELGDSALYFCASSERGQGFDNEQFFGPGTRLTVL.

The V and J genes are TRBV28 and TRBJ2-3, with a tentative D call TRBD2 (5 bases). Germline CDR1 and CDR2: MDHEN and SYDVKM. The CDR3 has 13 amino acids. V lost 6 bases to trimming and J lost 6 bases, with 13 bases between them. The CDR3 nucleotides read TGTGCCAGCAGACGGACTTCTTCGGATACGCAGTATTTT. This codes for CASRRTSSDTQYF.

This chain uses TRBV5-6 with TRBJ1-1, with 8 bases identical to TRBD1. Germline V gene sequence: CDR1 SGHDT, CDR2 YYEEEE. V lost 5 bases to trimming and J lost 4 bases; unmatched junction nucleotides: 4. This CDR3 comprises 13 residues. The CDR3 loop is CASRVQGATEAFF. The DNA of the CDR3 is TGTGCCAGCAGGGTTCAGGGGGCCACTGAAGCTTTCTTT.

The chain carries TRBV2 and TRBJ1-6; D not certain. The V gene lost 2 bases and the J gene lost 7 bases, with 9 bases spanning the gap. The CDR3 contains 14 residues. The germline gives CDR1 SNHLY, CDR2 FYNNEI. CDR3 in amino acids: CASSERVVNSPLHF. The CDR3 nucleotides read TGTGCCAGCAGTGAACGGGTAGTGAATTCACCCCTCCACTTT. The full variable domain, its missing parts supplied by reference TRBV2 and TRBJ1-6, is EPEVTQTPSHQVTQMGQEVILRCVPISNHLYFYWYRQILGQKVEFLVSFYNNEISEKSEIFDDQFSVERPDGSNFTLKIRSTKLEDSAMYFCASSERVVNSPLHFGNGTRLTVT.

V gene TRBV6-5 combines with J gene TRBJ2-5; a weak D match, TRBD1 (5 bases). CDR1 is MNHEY and CDR2 is SVGAGI in the germline V gene. Trimming took 0 bases from V and 7 from J, leaving 15 bases between them. The CDR3 is made up of 15 amino acids. CDR3 nucleotide sequence: TGTGCCAGCAGTTACTCTCAGGGTTTCTTATCGACCCAGTACTTC. It codes for CASSYSQGFLSTQYF.

V usage is TRBV15 and J usage is TRBJ2-7; the D is unclear. Germline V gene sequence: CDR1 LNHNV, CDR2 YYDKDF (reference sequence). The V and J ends lost 0 bases and 2 bases respectively, with 2 bases between them. The CDR3 spans 12 residues. CDR3 sequence (DNA): TGTGCCACCAGCAGAGACACCTACGAGCAGTACTTC. Protein: CATSRDTYEQYF.

This clone was observed a single time. The chain is built from TRBV7-2 and TRBJ2-7, with D possibly TRBD2 on 6 matching bases. The CDR3 is 15 residues long. V shed 3 bases and J shed 0 bases, with 12 bases lying between them. Germline V gene sequence: CDR1 SGHTA, CDR2 FQGNSA. The CDR3 region has the DNA TGTGCCAGCAGCTTCCGACTAGTTCCCTCCTACGAGCAGTACTTC. Translation gives CASSFRLVPSYEQYF.

This clone was seen once. The chain uses TRBV7-8 and TRBJ2-7, with 13 bases matching TRBD2. CDR1 is SGHVS, CDR2 FQNEAQ, per germline. The CDR3 contains 16 residues. Trimming took 4 bases from V and 0 from J; bases not matched to a gene: 3. CDR3 coding DNA: TGTGCCAGCAGCTCTCGGACTAGCGGGAGCTCCTACGAGCAGTACTTC. Translated: CASSSRTSGSSYEQYF.